This T cell receptor (beta chain) was identified in a study of cytomegalovirus exposure and HLA in healthy donors. Use of 60 Vbeta and 13 Jbeta primers characterized the PCR. Clones were sequenced by immunoSEQ multiplex PCR, and TCRdb holds only the in-frame ones, with some missing. In the table there are approximately 250,000 clones, roughly 85% of which are singletons. The sample taken for sequencing was PBMCs. This clonotype originated in a girl aged 2-15 years in good health and CMV-seronegative.

As DNA, the CDR3 is TGTGCCAGCAGCTTCGCGCTTGGGACAGCCGTCTCTGGAAACACCATATATTTT. Translated: CASSFALGTAVSGNTIYF. The J gene is TRBJ1-3, the V gene TRBV11-2; 7 bases align to TRBD1. From germline, CDR1 is SGHAT and CDR2 FQNNGV. The CDR3 contains 18 residues. Trimming cost V 3 bases and J 0 bases; bases outside gene matches: 11. The variable domain in full, with the rest retrieved from reference TRBV11-2 and TRBJ1-3, is EAGVAQSPRYKIIEKRQSVAFWCNPISGHATLYWYQQILGQGPKLLIQFQNNGVVDDSQLPKDRFSAERLKGVDSTLKIQPAKLEDSAVYLCASSFALGTAVSGNTIYFGEGSWLTVV.